Below, 22 T cell receptor beta chains from the same sample are listed, as sequenced in a study of read filtering for tumor transcriptome and immune sequencing. This library used roughly 430 ng RNA and molecular barcoded adaptors spanning alpha/delta and beta/gamma chains. TCRdb recomputed calls from the reads with MiXCR, one row per CDR3 protein. The sample has 85,000 or so distinct CDR3 sequences; roughly 12% are singletons. The sequencing sample was made of a population of CD138-negative cells sorted from bone marrow. The receptors shown here come from a donor at least 40 years old with multiple myeloma.

This clonotype was found many times. The chain links TRBV3-1 to TRBJ2-2; D tentatively fits TRBD1 or TRBD2 (5 bases each). The V end lost 4 bases, the J end lost 3 bases, and 18 bases lay between the germline ends. CDR3 length equals 17 residues. CDR1 LGHDT and CDR2 YNNKEL come from the germline V gene (reference sequence). The CDR3 region is CASSPRDLGRDTGELFF. In DNA form, the CDR3 reads TGTGCCAGCAGCCCCCGGGACCTTGGACGTGACACCGGGGAGCTGTTTTTT.

This clonotype was seen many times. CDR3 protein: CSARPRVGTDTQYF. The CDR3 DNA reads as TGCAGTGCCCGCCCCCGGGTGGGCACAGATACGCAGTATTTT. The V call is TRBV20-1, the J call TRBJ2-3; D gene uncertain. The V end lost 6 bases, the J end lost 1 base, and 14 bases lay between the germline ends. Per the germline V gene, CDR1 is DFQATT and CDR2 is SNEGSKA (reference sequence). The CDR3 contains 14 residues.

This clonotype came up many times. This chain connects TRBV20-1 to TRBJ1-1; no firm D call. Trimming took 2 bases from V and 3 from J, leaving 10 bases between them. This CDR3 has 13 amino acids. CDR1 DFQATT and CDR2 SNEGSKA come from the germline V gene (reference sequence). CDR3 coding DNA: TGCAGTGCTAGACGGTGGGCCGACACTGAAGCTTTCTTT. This codes for CSARRWADTEAFF.

This clonotype was seen ten or more times. The rearrangement joins TRBV7-9 to TRBJ2-7; maybe TRBD2 (6 bases). Germline V gene lookup returns CDR1 SEHNR and CDR2 FQNEAQ (reference sequence). V was cut by 7 bases and J by 5 bases, with 18 bases left in between. The CDR3 spans 14 residues. CDR3 region: CASTQGGKVHEQYF. The CDR3 coding sequence is TGTGCCAGCACCCAGGGCGGGAAGGTCCACGAGCAGTACTTC.

This clonotype was picked up many times. The rearrangement links TRBV29-1 to TRBJ2-3; 10 bases fit TRBD2. The trim removed 3 bases at V and 2 bases at J, leaving 8 bases unmatched. The CDR3 contains 16 residues. Germline V lookup: CDR1 SQVTM, CDR2 ANQGSEA. The CDR3 spells CSVDGLAGATTDTQYF. The CDR3 bases are TGCAGCGTTGACGGCCTAGCGGGAGCTACCACAGATACGCAGTATTTT.

This clonotype was recorded a few times. One end of the junction fails to match germline, which may point to a read error. The V and J genes are TRBV29-1 and TRBJ1-1, with 9 positions matching TRBD1. CDR3 length equals 16 residues. The V gene's germline CDR1 is SQVTM and CDR2 ANQGSEA. CDR3 DNA sequence: TGCAGCGTCTGGAAGCCCGACAGGGGGAGGCTTGCTGAAGCTCCCTTT. Its protein product is CSVWKPDRGRLAEAPF.

This clonotype was found a few times. This may stem from a read error, because a much larger clone lies one nucleotide away. The chain uses TRBV28 and TRBJ2-7; possibly TRBD1 or TRBD2 for D (7 bases each). This CDR3 contains 17 residues. Looked up from germline, CDR1 is MDHEN and CDR2 is SYDVKM. CDR3 sequence reads: CASGFHYGGDRAYEQYF. CDR3 bases: TGTGCCAGCGGTTTTCATTATGGGGGGGACAGAGCCTACGAGCAGTACTTC.

This clonotype has only a few counts. V gene TRBV28 combines with J gene TRBJ2-4; D is tentatively TRBD1 or TRBD2 (6 bases each). The CDR3 is 14 residues long. V dropped 6 bases and J dropped 3 bases, with 12 bases sitting between them. Germline V gene sequence: CDR1 MDHEN, CDR2 SYDVKM. CDR3 nucleotides: TGTGCCAGCAGCCCACAGGGAGGCAAAAACATTCAGTACTTC. Its protein product is CASSPQGGKNIQYF.

At least ten counts were recorded for this clonotype. The chain has TRBV20-1 and TRBJ1-1; D perhaps matches TRBD1 (6 bases). V lost 8 bases to trimming and J lost 4 bases, with 20 bases between them. CDR3 size: 14 residues. Germline CDR1 and CDR2: DFQATT and SNEGSKA (reference sequence). DNA for the CDR3: TGCAGTACATTCCGGACACAGGGTGGCACTGAAGCTTTCTTT. Its translation: CSTFRTQGGTEAFF.

This clonotype was counted at least ten times. The chain recombines TRBV3-1 with TRBJ2-5; 8 positions agree with TRBD2. Germline lookup yields CDR1 LGHDT and CDR2 YNNKEL (reference sequence). The CDR3 has 16 amino acids. V was clipped by 0 bases and J by 4 bases; unmatched bases: 7. DNA for the CDR3: TGTGCCAGCAGCCAAGATCTGAAAGCGGGAGTAGAGACCCAGTACTTC. This translates into CASSQDLKAGVETQYF.

This clonotype has ten or more counts. V gene TRBV5-5 combines with J gene TRBJ1-6; no firm D call. The germline V gene encodes CDR1 SGHKS and CDR2 YYEKEE (reference sequence). Trimming removed 4 bases at V and 6 bases at J, with 11 bases between. The CDR3 consists of 14 residues. CDR3 in DNA: TGTGCCAGCAGCCTCCGGGCTATTAATTCACCCCTCCACTTT. Its translation is CASSLRAINSPLHF. The complete variable domain, with remaining parts taken from reference TRBV5-5 and TRBJ1-6, reads DAGVTQSPTHLIKTRGQQVTLRCSPISGHKSVSWYQQVLGQGPQFIFQYYEKEERGRGNFPDRFSARQFPNYSSELNVNALLLGDSALYLCASSLRAINSPLHFGNGTRLTVT.

Notes on this clonotype: Being one base from a much bigger clone, this may be a read error. The rearrangement uses TRBV19 and TRBJ2-7; the match to TRBD1 covers 8 bases. Germline-derived CDR1 and CDR2 are LNHDA and SQIVND (reference sequence). CDR3 length: 14 residues. The CDR3, as DNA: TGTGCCGGTAGAGAGACAGGGGCCGATTACGAGCAGTACTTC. This codes for CAGRETGADYEQYF.

This chain uses TRBV6-2 or TRBV6-3 with TRBJ2-7; 11 nucleotides agree with TRBD2. V shed 8 bases, J shed 6 bases, and the junction held 9 bases outside the gene matches. Germline V gene sequence: CDR1 MNHEY, CDR2 SVGEGT. The CDR3 length is 14 residues. The CDR3 protein is CASGYGLAGGEQYF. The DNA for the CDR3 is TGTGCCAGCGGCTACGGGCTAGCGGGAGGCGAGCAGTACTTC.

This clonotype was seen ten or more times. V is TRBV5-1 and J is TRBJ2-1; 7 positions match TRBD1. This CDR3 is 14 amino acids long. Trimming took 4 bases from V and 2 from J; bases not matched to a gene: 3. Germline V gene sequence: CDR1 SGHRS, CDR2 YFSETQ. In nucleotides, the CDR3 is TGCGCCAGCAGCAGAGGACAGGCCTACAATGAGCAGTTCTTC. This codes for CASSRGQAYNEQFF.

This clonotype was counted ten times or more. The chain employs TRBV7-2 and TRBJ1-1; no clear D gene. The CDR3 contains 14 residues. The V end was cut by 3 bases, the J end by 0 bases, with 8 bases between. CDR1 and CDR2 (germline): SGHTA, FQGNSA. The CDR3 sequence: CASSLGKVNTEAFF. CDR3 nucleotides: TGTGCCAGCAGCTTGGGGAAGGTGAACACTGAAGCTTTCTTT. The full variable domain, its missing parts supplied by reference TRBV7-2 and TRBJ1-1, is GAGVSQSPSNKVTEKGKDVELRCDPISGHTALYWYRQSLGQGLEFLIYFQGNSAPDKSGLPSDRFSAERTGGSVSTLTIQRTQQEDSAVYLCASSLGKVNTEAFFGQGTRLTVV.

The V gene is TRBV9, the J gene TRBJ2-1; D remains unclear. Germline lookup yields CDR1 SGDLS and CDR2 YYNGEE. CDR3 length: 14 residues. V was cut by 0 bases and J by 7 bases, with 11 bases left in between. DNA for the CDR3: TGTGCCAGCAGCGTAGGAGGTCATCTGAATGAGCAGTTCTTC. Its translation: CASSVGGHLNEQFF.

The chain couples TRBV20-1 to TRBJ1-5, with D possibly matching TRBD1 (5 bases). The CDR3 runs 12 residues. The V end lost 6 bases, the J end lost 6 bases, and 12 bases lay between the germline ends. In germline, CDR1 is DFQATT, CDR2 SNEGSKA (reference sequence). The CDR3 is CSAAPGTQPQHF. The CDR3 nucleotides read TGCAGTGCCGCACCAGGGACTCAGCCCCAGCATTTT.

This clonotype was recorded at least ten times. This chain connects TRBV27 to TRBJ2-7; D gene uncertain. Between the trimmed V and J ends, which lost 3 bases and 0 bases, there was a span of 6 bases. Germline V gene data show CDR1 as MNHEY and CDR2 as SMNVEV (reference sequence). The CDR3 covers 13 residues. The CDR3 nucleotides read TGTGCCAGCAGTTTTGGTGCCTCCTACGAGCAGTACTTC. This sequence encodes CASSFGASYEQYF.

A remark on this clonotype: A much bigger clone sits one base away, suggesting this may be a read error. The V call is TRBV28, the J call TRBJ1-2, with D hard to call. The CDR3 length is 18 residues. V lost 10 bases and J lost 1, with 28 bases in between. CDR1 and CDR2 from the germline V gene are MDHEN and SYDVKM. CDR3 residues: CATSETAPERAVNYGYTF. In nucleotides, the CDR3 is TGTGCCACTTCCGAAACGGCCCCAGAGCGGGCGGTTAACTATGGCTACACCTTC.

This clonotype was picked up many times. The DNA of the CDR3 is TGTGCCAGCAGTTCGGGACAGGAGGGCTATGGCTACACCTTC. Translated, it gives CASSSGQEGYGYTF. The chain recombines TRBV5-4 with TRBJ1-2; TRBD1 aligns across 8 bases. CDR1 and CDR2 from the germline V gene are SGHNT and YYREEE (reference sequence). V trimming: 5 bases; J trimming: 4 bases; junction bases outside the gene matches: 7. CDR3 length: 14 amino acids.

This clonotype was seen a few times. With only one base between it and a far larger clone, this is likely a read error. The chain couples TRBV7-2 to TRBJ2-1; D is undetermined. The CDR3 has 11 amino acids. V lost 3 bases to trimming and J lost 6 bases, with 3 bases between them. Looked up from germline, CDR1 is SGHTA and CDR2 is FQGNSA. The CDR3, as DNA: TGTGCCAGCAGCTTCTTCAATGAGCAGTTCTTC. Amino acids: CASSFFNEQFF.

The sample holds many counts of this clonotype. The genes are TRBV18 and TRBJ2-2; D unclear. Germline V gives CDR1 KGHSH, CDR2 LQKENI. This CDR3 comprises 12 residues. V gave up 3 bases and J gave up 5 bases, with 4 bases separating them. This CDR3 reads CASSPRTGELFF. DNA of the CDR3: TGTGCCAGCTCACCCCGGACCGGGGAGCTGTTTTTT.